This TCR beta chain comes out of a study of blood T cell repertoires in COVID-19. Generated by immunoSEQ multiplex PCR, the TCRdb table keeps only in-frame clones and is missing some. The sample yields approximately 220,000 clones, 85% seen once. The CDR3 has 16 residues. With 4 bases clipped from V and 3 bases from J, the junction kept 7 bases outside the gene matches. In germline, CDR1 is MDHEN, CDR2 SYDVKM. V gene TRBV28 combines with J gene TRBJ1-5; 9 bases are shared with TRBD1. The sequence derives from a man aged 35 to 55 who had recovered from COVID-19. Sample: PBMCs or T cells enriched from blood (not recorded which). CDR3 loop: CASSSRDRVLNQPQHF. In DNA, the CDR3 is TGTGCCAGCAGTTCGCGGGACAGGGTACTCAATCAGCCCCAGCATTTT.